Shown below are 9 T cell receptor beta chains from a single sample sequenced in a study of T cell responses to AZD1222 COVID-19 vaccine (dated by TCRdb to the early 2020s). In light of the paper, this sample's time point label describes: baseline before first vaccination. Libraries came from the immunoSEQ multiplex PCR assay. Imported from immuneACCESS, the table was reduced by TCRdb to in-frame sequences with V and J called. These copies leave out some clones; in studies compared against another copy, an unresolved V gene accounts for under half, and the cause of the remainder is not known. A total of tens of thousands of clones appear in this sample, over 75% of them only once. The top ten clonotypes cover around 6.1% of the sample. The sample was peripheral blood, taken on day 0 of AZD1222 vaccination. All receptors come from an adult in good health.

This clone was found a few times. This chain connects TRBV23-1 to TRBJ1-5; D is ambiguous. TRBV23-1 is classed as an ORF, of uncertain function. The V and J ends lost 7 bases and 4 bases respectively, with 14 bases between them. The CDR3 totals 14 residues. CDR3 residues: CASNIRLQNQPQHF. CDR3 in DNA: TGCGCCAGCAACATCAGGTTGCAGAATCAGCCCCAGCATTTT.

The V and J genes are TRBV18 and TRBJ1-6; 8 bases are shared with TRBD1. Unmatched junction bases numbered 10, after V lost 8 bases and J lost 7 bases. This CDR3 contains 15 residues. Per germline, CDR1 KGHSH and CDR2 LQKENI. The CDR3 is CASTRTGQENSPLHF. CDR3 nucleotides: TGTGCCAGCACTAGGACGGGACAGGAGAATTCACCCCTCCACTTT.

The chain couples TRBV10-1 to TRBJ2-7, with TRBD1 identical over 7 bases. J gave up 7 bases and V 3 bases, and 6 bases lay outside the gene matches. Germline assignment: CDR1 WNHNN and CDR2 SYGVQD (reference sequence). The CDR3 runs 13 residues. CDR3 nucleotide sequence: TGCGCCAGCAGTGAAGGGGGCCTGATAGAGCAGTACTTC. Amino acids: CASSEGGLIEQYF.

In nucleotides, the CDR3 is TGCGCCAGCAGCTTGGACAGGGGTAGAAACTATGGCTACACCTTC. It translates to CASSLDRGRNYGYTF. V is TRBV5-1 and J is TRBJ1-2, with 7 bases aligning to TRBD1. The germline V gene has CDR1 SGHRS and CDR2 YFSETQ. J was trimmed by 2 bases and V by 0 bases; bases with no gene match: 4. The length of the CDR3 is 15 residues.

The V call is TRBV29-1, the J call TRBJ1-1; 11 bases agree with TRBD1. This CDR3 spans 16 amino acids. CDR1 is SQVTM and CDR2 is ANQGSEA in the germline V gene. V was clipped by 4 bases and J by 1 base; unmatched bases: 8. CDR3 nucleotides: TGCAGCGTTGGCCTTGGACAGGGGGCTGGGAACACTGAAGCTTTCTTT. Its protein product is CSVGLGQGAGNTEAFF.

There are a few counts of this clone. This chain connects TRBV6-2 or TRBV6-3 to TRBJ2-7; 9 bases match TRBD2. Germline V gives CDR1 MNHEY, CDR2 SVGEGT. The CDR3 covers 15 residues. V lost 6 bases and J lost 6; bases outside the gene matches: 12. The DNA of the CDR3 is TGTGCCAGCAGCTCCCAAGGCGGGAGGGCCGCCGAGCAGTACGTC. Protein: CASSSQGGRAAEQYV.

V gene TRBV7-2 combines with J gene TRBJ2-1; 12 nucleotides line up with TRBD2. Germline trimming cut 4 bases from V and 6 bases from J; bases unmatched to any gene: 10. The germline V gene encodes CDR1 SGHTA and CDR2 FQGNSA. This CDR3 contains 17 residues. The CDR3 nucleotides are TGTGCCAGCAGCTCGGGACTAGCGGGTAATCCGTTCAATGAGCAGTTCTTC. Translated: CASSSGLAGNPFNEQFF.

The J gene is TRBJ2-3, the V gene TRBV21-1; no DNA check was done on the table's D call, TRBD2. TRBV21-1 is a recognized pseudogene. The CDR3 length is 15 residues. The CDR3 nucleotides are TGTGCCAGCAGCAAAGGAATACCCCGGGGAGATACGCAGTATTTT. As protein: CASSKGIPRGDTQYF.

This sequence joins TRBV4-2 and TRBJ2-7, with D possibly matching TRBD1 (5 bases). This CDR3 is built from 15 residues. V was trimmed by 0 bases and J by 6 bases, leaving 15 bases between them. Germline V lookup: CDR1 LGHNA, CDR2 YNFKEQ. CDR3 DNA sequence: TGTGCCAGCAGCCAAGACTTGTCAACAGGCCGCGAGCAGTACTTC. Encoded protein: CASSQDLSTGREQYF.